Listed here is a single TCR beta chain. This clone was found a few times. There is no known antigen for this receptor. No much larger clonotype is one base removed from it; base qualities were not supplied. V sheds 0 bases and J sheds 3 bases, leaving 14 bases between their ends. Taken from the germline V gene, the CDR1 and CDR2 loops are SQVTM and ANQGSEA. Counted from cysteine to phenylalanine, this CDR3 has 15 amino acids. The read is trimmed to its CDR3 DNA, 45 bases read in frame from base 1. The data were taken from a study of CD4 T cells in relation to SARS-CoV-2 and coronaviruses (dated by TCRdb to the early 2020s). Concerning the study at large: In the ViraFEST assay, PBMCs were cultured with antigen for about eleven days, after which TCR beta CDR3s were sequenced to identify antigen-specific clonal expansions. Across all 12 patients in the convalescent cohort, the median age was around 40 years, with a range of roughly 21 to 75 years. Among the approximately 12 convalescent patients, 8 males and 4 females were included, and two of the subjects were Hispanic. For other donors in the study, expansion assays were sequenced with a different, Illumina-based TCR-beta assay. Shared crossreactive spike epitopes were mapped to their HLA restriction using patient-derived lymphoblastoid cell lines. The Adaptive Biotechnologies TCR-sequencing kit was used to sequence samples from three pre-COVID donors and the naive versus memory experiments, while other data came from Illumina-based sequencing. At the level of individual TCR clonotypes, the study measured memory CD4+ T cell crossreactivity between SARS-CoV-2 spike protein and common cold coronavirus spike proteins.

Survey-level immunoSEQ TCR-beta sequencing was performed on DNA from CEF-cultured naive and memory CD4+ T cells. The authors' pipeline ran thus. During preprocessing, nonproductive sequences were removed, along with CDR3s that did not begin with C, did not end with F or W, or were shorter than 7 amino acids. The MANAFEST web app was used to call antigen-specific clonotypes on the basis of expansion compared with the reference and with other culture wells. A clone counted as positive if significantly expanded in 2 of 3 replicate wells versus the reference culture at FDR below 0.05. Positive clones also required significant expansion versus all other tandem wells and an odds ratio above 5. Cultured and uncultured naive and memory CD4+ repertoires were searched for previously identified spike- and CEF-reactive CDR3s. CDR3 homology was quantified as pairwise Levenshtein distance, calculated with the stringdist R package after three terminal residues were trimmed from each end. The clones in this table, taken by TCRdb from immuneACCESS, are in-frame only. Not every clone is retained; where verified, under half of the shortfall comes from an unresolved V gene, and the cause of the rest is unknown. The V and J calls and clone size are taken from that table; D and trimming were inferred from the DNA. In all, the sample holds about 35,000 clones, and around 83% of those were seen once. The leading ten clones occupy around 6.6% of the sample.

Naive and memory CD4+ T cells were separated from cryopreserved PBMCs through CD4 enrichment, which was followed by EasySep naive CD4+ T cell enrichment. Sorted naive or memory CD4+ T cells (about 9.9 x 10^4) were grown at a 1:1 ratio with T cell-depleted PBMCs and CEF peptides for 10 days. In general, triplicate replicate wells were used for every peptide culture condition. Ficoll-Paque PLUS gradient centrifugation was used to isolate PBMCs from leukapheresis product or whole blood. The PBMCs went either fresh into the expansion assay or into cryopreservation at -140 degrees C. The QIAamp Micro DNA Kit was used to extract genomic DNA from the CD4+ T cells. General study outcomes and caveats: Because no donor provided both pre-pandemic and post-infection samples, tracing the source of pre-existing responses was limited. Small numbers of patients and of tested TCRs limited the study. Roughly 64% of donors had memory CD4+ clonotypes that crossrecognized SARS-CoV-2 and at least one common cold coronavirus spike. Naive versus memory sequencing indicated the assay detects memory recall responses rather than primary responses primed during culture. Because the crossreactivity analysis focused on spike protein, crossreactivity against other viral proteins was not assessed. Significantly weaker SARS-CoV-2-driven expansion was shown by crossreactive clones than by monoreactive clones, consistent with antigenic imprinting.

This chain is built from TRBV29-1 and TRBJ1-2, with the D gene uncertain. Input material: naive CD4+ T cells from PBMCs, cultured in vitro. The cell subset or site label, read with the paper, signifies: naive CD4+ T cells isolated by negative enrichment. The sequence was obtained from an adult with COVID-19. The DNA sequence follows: TGCAGCGTTGAAGATAGGGATTGGGTAGACTATGGCTACACCTTC. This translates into CSVEDRDWVDYGYTF.